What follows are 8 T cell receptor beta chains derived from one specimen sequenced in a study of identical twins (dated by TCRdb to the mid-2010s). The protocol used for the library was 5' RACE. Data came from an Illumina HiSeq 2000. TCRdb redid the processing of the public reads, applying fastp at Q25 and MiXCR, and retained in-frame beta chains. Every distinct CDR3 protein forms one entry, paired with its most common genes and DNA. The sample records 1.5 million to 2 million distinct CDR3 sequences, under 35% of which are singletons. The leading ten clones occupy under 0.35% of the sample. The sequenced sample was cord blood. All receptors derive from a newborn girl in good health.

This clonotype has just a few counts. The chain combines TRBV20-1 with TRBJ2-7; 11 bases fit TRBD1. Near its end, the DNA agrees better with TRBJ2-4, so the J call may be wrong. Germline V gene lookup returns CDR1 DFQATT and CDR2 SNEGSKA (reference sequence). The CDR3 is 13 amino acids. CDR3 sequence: CSASGTGGNIQYF. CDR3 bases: TGCAGTGCATCCGGGACAGGGGGAAACATTCAGTACTTC.

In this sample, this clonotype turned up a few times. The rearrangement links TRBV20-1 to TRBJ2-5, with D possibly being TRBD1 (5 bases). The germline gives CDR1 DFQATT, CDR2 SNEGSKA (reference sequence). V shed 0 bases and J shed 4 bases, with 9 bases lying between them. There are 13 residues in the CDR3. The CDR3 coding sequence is TGCAGTGCTAGAGACAGGGTCGGAGAGACCCAGTACTTC. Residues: CSARDRVGETQYF.

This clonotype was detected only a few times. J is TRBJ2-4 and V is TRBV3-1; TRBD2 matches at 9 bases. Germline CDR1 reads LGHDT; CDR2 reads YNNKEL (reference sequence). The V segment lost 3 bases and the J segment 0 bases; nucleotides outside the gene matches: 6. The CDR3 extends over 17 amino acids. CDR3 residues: CASSQTGLALAKNIQYF. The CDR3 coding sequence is TGTGCCAGCAGCCAGACCGGACTAGCGTTAGCCAAAAACATTCAGTACTTC.

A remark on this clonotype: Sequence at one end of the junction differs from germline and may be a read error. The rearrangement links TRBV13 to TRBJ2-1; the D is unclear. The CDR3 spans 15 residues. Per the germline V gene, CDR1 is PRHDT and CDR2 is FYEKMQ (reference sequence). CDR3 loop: CAGSQLGRDRREQFF. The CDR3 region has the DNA TGTGCCGGCAGCCAACTCGGACGAGACCGCAGGGAGCAGTTCTTC.

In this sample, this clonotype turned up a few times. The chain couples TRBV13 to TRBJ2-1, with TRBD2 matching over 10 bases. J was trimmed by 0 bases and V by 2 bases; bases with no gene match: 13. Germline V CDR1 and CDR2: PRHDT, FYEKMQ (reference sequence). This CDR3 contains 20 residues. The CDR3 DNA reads TGTGCCAGCAGCTTATCAAAGCGGGAGGGACTATGGTACTCCTACAATGAGCAGTTCTTC. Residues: CASSLSKREGLWYSYNEQFF.

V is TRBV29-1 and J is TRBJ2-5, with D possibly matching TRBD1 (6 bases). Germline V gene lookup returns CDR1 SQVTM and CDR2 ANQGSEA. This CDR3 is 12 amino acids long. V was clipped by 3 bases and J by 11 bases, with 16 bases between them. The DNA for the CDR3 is TGCAGCGTTGATGGACAGTACAATGAGCAGTACTTC. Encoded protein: CSVDGQYNEQYF.

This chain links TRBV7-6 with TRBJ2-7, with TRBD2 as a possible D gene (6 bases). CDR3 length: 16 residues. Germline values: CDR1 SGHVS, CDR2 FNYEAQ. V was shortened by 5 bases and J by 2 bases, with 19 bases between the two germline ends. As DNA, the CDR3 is TGTGCCAGCAGCCCAAACGGCGGGGTAAGGCCCTACGAGCAGTACTTC. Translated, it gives CASSPNGGVRPYEQYF. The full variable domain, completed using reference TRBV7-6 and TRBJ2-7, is GAGVSQSPRYKVTKRGQDVALRCDPISGHVSLYWYRQALGQGPEFLTYFNYEAQQDKSGLPNDRFSAERPEGSISTLTIQRTEQRDSAMYRCASSPNGGVRPYEQYFGPGTRLTVT.

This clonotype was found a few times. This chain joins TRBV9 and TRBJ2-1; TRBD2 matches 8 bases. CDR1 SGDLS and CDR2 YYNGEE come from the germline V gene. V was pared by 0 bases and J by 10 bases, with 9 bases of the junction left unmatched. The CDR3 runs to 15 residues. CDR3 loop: CASSVEVSGIGEQFF. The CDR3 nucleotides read TGTGCCAGCAGCGTAGAGGTTAGCGGGATTGGAGAGCAGTTCTTC.